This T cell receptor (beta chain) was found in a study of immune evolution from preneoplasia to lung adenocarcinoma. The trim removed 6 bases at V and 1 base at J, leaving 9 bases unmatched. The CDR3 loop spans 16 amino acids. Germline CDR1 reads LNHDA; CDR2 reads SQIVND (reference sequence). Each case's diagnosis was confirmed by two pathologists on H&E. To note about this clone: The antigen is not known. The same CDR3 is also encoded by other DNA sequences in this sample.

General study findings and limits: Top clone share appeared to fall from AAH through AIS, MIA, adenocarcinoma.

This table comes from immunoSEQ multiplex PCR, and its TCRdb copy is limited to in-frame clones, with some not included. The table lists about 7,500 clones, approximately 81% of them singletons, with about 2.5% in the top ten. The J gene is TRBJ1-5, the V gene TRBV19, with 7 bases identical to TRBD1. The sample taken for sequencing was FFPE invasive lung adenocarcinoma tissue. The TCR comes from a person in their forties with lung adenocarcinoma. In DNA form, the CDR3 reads TGTGCCAGTAGCTTCGGGGCAGGGGGAAGCAATCAGCCCCAGCATTTT. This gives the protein CASSFGAGGSNQPQHF.